This TCR beta chain was found in a study of tumor and adjacent non-tumor tissue in lung cancer. General study findings and limits: Significantly higher TCR diversity was found in tumor than normal lung.

V was clipped by 5 bases and J by 1 base, with 16 bases between them. The CDR3 length is 15 residues. Per germline, CDR1 DFQATT and CDR2 SNEGSKA (reference sequence). This sample's RNA came from whole unsorted tissue. A modified ARM-PCR protocol with three rounds of nested PCR amplified TCRbeta. TCRdb itself ran the multiplex PCR reads through MiXCR, one entry per CDR3 protein. Here the sample spans around 74,000 distinct CDR3 sequences, around 70% being singletons. This clonotype was seen many times. The antigen is not known. The receptor's source is a woman aged 65 to 85 with non-small cell lung cancer. The chain links TRBV20-1 to TRBJ2-3; D is undetermined. The sample taken for sequencing was lung tumor tissue. CDR3 bases: TGCAGTGCTCCAGGACCATTCACTGGCACAGATACGCAGTATTTT. It encodes CSAPGPFTGTDTQYF.